The sequence of this TCR beta chain was determined in a study of cytomegalovirus exposure and HLA in healthy donors. The CDR3 totals 14 residues. The V gene's germline CDR1 is KGHSH and CDR2 LQKENI. Deletions cut 0 bases from V and 5 bases from J, with 11 bases between. This PCR relied on a set of 60 Vbeta primers and 13 Jbeta primers. Clones were read by immunoSEQ multiplex PCR, and TCRdb kept only the in-frame ones, dropping some. The repertoire consists of approximately 75,000 clones, with approximately 80% occurring once and the leading ten covering over 15%. The material sequenced was PBMCs. The sequence was collected from a man between 65 and 85 years old in good health and CMV-seropositive. This chain connects TRBV18 to TRBJ2-7, with D perhaps TRBD2 (5 bases). Here the CDR3 DNA reads TGTGCCAGCTCACCACCGCCCGGGATCGACGAGCAGTACTTC. It encodes CASSPPPGIDEQYF. The full variable domain, rest sourced from reference TRBV18 and TRBJ2-7, is NAGVMQNPRHLVRRRGQEARLRCSPMKGHSHVYWYRQLPEEGLKFMVYLQKENIIDESGMPKERFSAEFPKEGPSILRIQQVVRGDSAAYFCASSPPPGIDEQYFGPGTRLTVT.